The 27 T cell receptor beta chains presented below share a single source sample, sequenced in a study of Ad26.COV2.S vaccination and SARS-CoV-2 variants. Treatment here: around 19 received Ad26.COV2.S at low or high dose, single or two shots; roughly 5 received placebo; per-sample allocation not given. Sampling was done on day 63 after the first vaccine or placebo injection. The assay was immunoSEQ multiplex PCR, and TCRdb's table has in-frame clones only and misses some. The sample records some 640,000 clones, 80% to 90% being singletons. Sequenced here: peripheral blood, sampled in a trial of Ad26.COV2.S vaccine versus placebo. These receptors came from a person aged 18-65 years who received the Ad26.COV2.S COVID-19 vaccine or a placebo.

The genes are TRBV19 and TRBJ2-1; 10 bases agree with TRBD2. The V gene end was trimmed by 2 bases and the J gene end by 5 bases; junction bases not matched to a gene: 6. Germline V gives CDR1 LNHDA, CDR2 SQIVND (reference sequence). The CDR3 spans 16 residues. CDR3 protein: CASSILAGDLNNEQFF. CDR3 bases: TGTGCCAGTAGTATACTAGCGGGGGACCTGAACAATGAGCAGTTCTTC. The variable domain in full, completed from reference TRBV19 and TRBJ2-1, reads DGGITQSPKYLFRKEGQNVTLSCEQNLNHDAMYWYRQDPGQGLRLIYYSQIVNDFQKGDIAEGYSVSREKKESFPLTVTSAQKNPTAFYLCASSILAGDLNNEQFFGPGTRLTVL.

The V call is TRBV7-2, the J call TRBJ1-1, with D possibly TRBD1 on 5 matching bases. CDR3 length: 15 residues. Between the trimmed V and J ends, which lost 6 bases and 4 bases, there was a span of 18 bases. Germline V gene sequence: CDR1 SGHTA, CDR2 FQGNSA. CDR3 loop: CASRLQGFGGTEAFF. CDR3 coding DNA: TGTGCCAGCAGGCTTCAGGGTTTTGGGGGCACTGAAGCTTTCTTT. Full variable domain (rest looked up from reference TRBV7-2 and TRBJ1-1): GAGVSQSPSNKVTEKGKDVELRCDPISGHTALYWYRQSLGQGLEFLIYFQGNSAPDKSGLPSDRFSAERTGGSVSTLTIQRTQQEDSAVYLCASRLQGFGGTEAFFGQGTRLTVV.

The chain links TRBV29-1 to TRBJ1-1; maybe TRBD1 (5 bases). V was cut by 7 bases and J by 3 bases, with 27 bases left in between. This CDR3 comprises 17 residues. Germline CDR1 reads SQVTM; CDR2 reads ANQGSEA. CDR3 in amino acids: CSARPGPGRGTDTEAFF. CDR3 bases: TGCAGCGCTCGCCCCGGGCCAGGGCGGGGGACGGACACTGAAGCTTTCTTT. Variable domain in full (rest from reference TRBV29-1 and TRBJ1-1): SAVISQKPSRDICQRGTSLTIQCQVDSQVTMMFWYRQQPGQSLTLIATANQGSEATYESGFVIDKFPISRPNLTFSTLTVSNMSPEDSSIYLCSARPGPGRGTDTEAFFGQGTRLTVV.

The V call is TRBV7-9, the J call TRBJ1-2, with TRBD1 matching 9 bases. After removal of 4 bases from V and 5 bases from J, the junction contained 11 bases not matched to a gene. The CDR3 is 16 amino acids. Germline CDR1 is SEHNR and CDR2 is FQNEAQ (reference sequence). This CDR3 reads CASSYGRDRDLYGYTF. CDR3 in DNA: TGTGCCAGCAGCTACGGCCGGGACAGGGACCTGTATGGCTACACCTTC.

The chain is built from TRBV7-9 and TRBJ2-1, with 13 bases fitting TRBD2. Trimming cost V 2 bases and J 0 bases; bases outside gene matches: 7. This CDR3 comprises 19 residues. Per the germline V gene, CDR1 is SEHNR and CDR2 is FQNEAQ (reference sequence). The CDR3 region is CASSLLRTSGGRSYNEQFF. The CDR3 DNA reads TGTGCCAGCAGCTTACTCAGGACTAGCGGGGGACGCTCCTACAATGAGCAGTTCTTC. The entire variable domain, with the rest obtained from reference TRBV7-9 and TRBJ2-1, is as follows: DTGVSQNPRHKITKRGQNVTFRCDPISEHNRLYWYRQTLGQGPEFLTYFQNEAQLEKSRLLSDRFSAERPKGSFSTLEIQRTEQGDSAMYLCASSLLRTSGGRSYNEQFFGPGTRLTVL.

The V and J genes are TRBV19 and TRBJ1-4; D is unclear. Trimming pared 4 bases from V and 3 bases from J, leaving 24 bases between. CDR1 and CDR2 from the germline V gene are LNHDA and SQIVND (reference sequence). CDR3 length: 19 residues. DNA of the CDR3: TGTGCCAGTAGTAACTACGCCGATGAATTGGGTTCGGCTAATGAAAAACTGTTTTTT. Its protein is CASSNYADELGSANEKLFF.

The chain uses TRBV18 and TRBJ2-7; D is uncertain. V was trimmed by 1 base and J by 5 bases, leaving 6 bases between them. This CDR3 region has 12 residues. Germline V gene data show CDR1 as KGHSH and CDR2 as LQKENI. This CDR3 is CASSPQRDEQYF. CDR3 sequence (DNA): TGTGCCAGCTCACCACAAAGGGACGAGCAGTACTTC.

J is TRBJ2-1 and V is TRBV2, with TRBD2 matching 7 bases. V dropped 1 base and J dropped 2; count of bases not matched to a gene: 2. There are 15 residues in the CDR3. The germline CDR1 and CDR2 sequences are SNHLY and FYNNEI. The CDR3 sequence: CASSEGLAAYNEQFF. The CDR3 DNA reads as TGTGCCAGCAGTGAAGGGCTAGCGGCCTACAATGAGCAGTTCTTC.

The rearrangement joins TRBV11-2 to TRBJ1-5; weak D call: TRBD1 (5 bases). V was clipped by 1 base and J by 5 bases, with 6 bases between them. Germline assignment: CDR1 SGHAT and CDR2 FQNNGV. This CDR3 comprises 13 residues. This chain's CDR3 is CASSLGGYQPQHF. The CDR3 DNA follows: TGTGCCAGCAGCTTAGGGGGGTATCAGCCCCAGCATTTT.

This clone came up once. The chain recombines TRBV5-6 with TRBJ1-1, with D hard to call. The V end was cut by 4 bases, the J end by 6 bases, with 10 bases between. This CDR3 is built from 12 residues. Germline V lookup: CDR1 SGHDT, CDR2 YYEEEE. The CDR3 is CASSTTGSEAFF. The CDR3 DNA reads as TGTGCCAGCAGCACGACCGGGTCTGAAGCTTTCTTT.

The J gene is TRBJ2-1, the V gene TRBV7-9; D unclear. CDR1 and CDR2 (germline): SEHNR, FQNEAQ (reference sequence). Trimming left V 3 bases short and J 0 bases short, with 3 bases between. This CDR3 has 13 residues. The CDR3 loop reads CASSLGSYNEQFF. DNA of the CDR3: TGTGCCAGCAGCTTGGGCTCCTACAATGAGCAGTTCTTC.

The chain has TRBV15 and TRBJ1-5; possible D gene TRBD1, 5 bases. CDR3 size: 14 residues. V was shortened by 2 bases and J by 7 bases, with 12 bases between the two germline ends. In germline, CDR1 is LNHNV, CDR2 YYDKDF (reference sequence). DNA for the CDR3: TGTGCCACCAGCAGAATTAGTAGGGACCAGCCCCAGCATTTT. Translation: CATSRISRDQPQHF. Drawing the rest from reference TRBV15 and TRBJ1-5, the complete variable domain is DAMVIQNPRYQVTQFGKPVTLSCSQTLNHNVMYWYQQKSSQAPKLLFHYYDKDFNNEADTPDNFQSRRPNTSFCFLDIRSPGLGDTAMYLCATSRISRDQPQHFGDGTRLSIL.

This chain connects TRBV27 to TRBJ2-2; D assignment may be TRBD1 or TRBD2 (5 bases each). The CDR3 length is 15 residues. From germline, CDR1 is MNHEY and CDR2 SMNVEV (reference sequence). V was clipped by 2 bases and J by 0 bases, with 7 bases between them. CDR3 protein: CASSLRGANTGELFF. CDR3 sequence (DNA): TGTGCCAGCAGTTTAAGAGGGGCGAACACCGGGGAGCTGTTTTTT.

V usage is TRBV3-1 (or the pseudogene TRBV3-2) and J usage is TRBJ1-5, with 7 bases lining up with TRBD1. Trimming removed 3 bases from V and 7 bases from J; junction bases left unmatched: 6. Germline V lookup: CDR1 LGHDT, CDR2 YNNKEL (reference sequence). The CDR3 covers 14 residues. The CDR3 nucleotides read TGTGCCAGCAGCCAGGGACAGCTAGACCAGCCCCAGCATTTT. Its protein product is CASSQGQLDQPQHF.

The chain employs TRBV30 and TRBJ1-5, with D uncertain. The CDR3 consists of 13 residues. The germline V and J ends were trimmed by 1 base and 5 bases, with 9 bases remaining between them. CDR1 is GTSNPN, CDR2 SVGIG, per germline (reference sequence). The CDR3: CAWSAQTDQPQHF. DNA of the CDR3: TGTGCCTGGAGTGCCCAAACTGATCAGCCCCAGCATTTT.

The chain uses TRBV10-3 and TRBJ2-1; 9 bases match TRBD2. In germline, CDR1 is ENHRY, CDR2 SYGVKD. With V trimmed by 0 bases and J by 5 bases, 11 bases remained unmatched. The CDR3 length is 18 residues. CDR3 loop: CAISESVLAGSGDNEQFF. As DNA, the CDR3 is TGTGCCATCAGTGAGTCGGTCCTAGCGGGGTCCGGTGACAATGAGCAGTTCTTC.

The V and J genes are TRBV7-3 and TRBJ2-1; maybe TRBD1 (6 bases). CDR3 length equals 14 residues. Per germline, CDR1 SGHTA and CDR2 FQGTGA. Trimming stripped 4 bases from V and 6 bases from J, with 13 bases between. CDR3 nucleotides: TGTGCCAGCAGCTATAACACAGGGACCAATGAGCAGTTCTTC. Translated: CASSYNTGTNEQFF.

V is TRBV7-2 and J is TRBJ2-7; TRBD2 might be the D (5 bases). V was clipped by 2 bases and J by 2 bases, with 7 bases between them. The CDR3 runs 13 residues. CDR1 and CDR2 from the germline V gene are SGHTA and FQGNSA. The CDR3 DNA reads TGTGCCAGCAGCTTATACGGGGCCTACGAGCAGTACTTC. Translated, it gives CASSLYGAYEQYF.

For the CDR3, the DNA is TGTGCGACTTCGGGACGGCCGGAAAAGGAGCTGTTTTTT. It yields the protein CATSGRPEKELFF. The chain combines TRBV30 with TRBJ2-2, with D possibly called TRBD1 or TRBD2 (5 bases each). This CDR3 region has 13 residues. Germline V lookup: CDR1 GTSNPN, CDR2 SVGIG (reference sequence).

The V call is TRBV27, the J call TRBJ1-1; unclear D gene. The CDR3 length is 13 residues. Per germline, CDR1 MNHEY and CDR2 SMNVEV (reference sequence). V lost 2 bases and J lost 4, with 8 bases in between. CDR3 DNA sequence: TGTGCCAGCAGTTTAGGTCGGCTCACTGAAGCTTTCTTT. Translation: CASSLGRLTEAFF.

The genes are TRBV7-9 and TRBJ2-5, with D hard to call. The CDR3 runs 16 residues. Germline V gene lookup returns CDR1 SEHNR and CDR2 FQNEAQ (reference sequence). Trimming took 2 bases from V and 2 from J, leaving 15 bases between them. This CDR3 reads CASSLNFRPGQETQYF. Written as DNA, the CDR3 is TGTGCCAGCAGCTTAAATTTTCGGCCCGGGCAAGAGACCCAGTACTTC. Using reference TRBV7-9 and TRBJ2-5 for the parts outside the CDR3, the full variable domain is DTGVSQNPRHKITKRGQNVTFRCDPISEHNRLYWYRQTLGQGPEFLTYFQNEAQLEKSRLLSDRFSAERPKGSFSTLEIQRTEQGDSAMYLCASSLNFRPGQETQYFGPGTRLLVL.

The V and J genes are TRBV4-2 and TRBJ1-2; no clear D. The CDR3 runs 14 residues. Germline lookup yields CDR1 LGHNA and CDR2 YNFKEQ. V was trimmed by 1 base and J by 4 bases, leaving 10 bases between them. For the CDR3, the DNA is TGTGCCAGCAGCCAAGGTTCGGGATTCTATGGCTACACCTTC. Amino acids: CASSQGSGFYGYTF.

V is TRBV2 and J is TRBJ1-2, with a tentative D call TRBD1 (5 bases). V was clipped by 4 bases and J by 4 bases, with 7 bases between them. The CDR3 spans 12 residues. Looked up from germline, CDR1 is SNHLY and CDR2 is FYNNEI. This chain's CDR3 is CASSGGGYGYTF. CDR3 in DNA: TGTGCCAGCAGTGGTGGGGGCTATGGCTACACCTTC.

This clone came up a few times. The chain is built from TRBV30 and TRBJ2-7, with TRBD1 identical over 9 bases. CDR1 GTSNPN and CDR2 SVGIG come from the germline V gene (reference sequence). V shed 3 bases, J shed 3 bases, and the junction held 6 bases outside the gene matches. The CDR3 spans 14 residues. This CDR3 reads CAWSAGQGNYEQYF. The CDR3 DNA reads as TGTGCCTGGAGCGCCGGACAGGGGAACTACGAGCAGTACTTC.

The chain employs TRBV12-5 and TRBJ2-3, with D possibly matching TRBD2 (5 bases). V lost 4 bases and J lost 5, with 7 bases in between. The CDR3 covers 12 residues. The germline V gene has CDR1 LGHNT and CDR2 FRNRAP. As DNA, the CDR3 is TGTGCTAGTGGTTCAGCGGTAGATACGCAGTATTTT. This codes for CASGSAVDTQYF.

This chain uses TRBV5-3 with TRBJ1-6, with TRBD1 matching over 10 bases. TRBV5-3 is designated an ORF whose function remains uncertain. The CDR3 covers 15 residues. V trimming: 4 bases; J trimming: 8 bases; junction bases outside the gene matches: 6. CDR3 loop: CARSAGQGVHSPLHF. The CDR3, as DNA: TGTGCCAGAAGCGCCGGACAGGGGGTTCATTCACCCCTCCACTTT.

The V call is TRBV7-9, the J call TRBJ2-3; D uncertain. The germline V and J ends were trimmed by 1 base and 5 bases, with 4 bases remaining between them. Per the germline V gene, CDR1 is SEHNR and CDR2 is FQNEAQ (reference sequence). The CDR3 is 12 residues long. CDR3: CASSLVGDTQYF. The CDR3 DNA reads as TGTGCCAGCAGCTTAGTAGGAGATACGCAGTATTTT.